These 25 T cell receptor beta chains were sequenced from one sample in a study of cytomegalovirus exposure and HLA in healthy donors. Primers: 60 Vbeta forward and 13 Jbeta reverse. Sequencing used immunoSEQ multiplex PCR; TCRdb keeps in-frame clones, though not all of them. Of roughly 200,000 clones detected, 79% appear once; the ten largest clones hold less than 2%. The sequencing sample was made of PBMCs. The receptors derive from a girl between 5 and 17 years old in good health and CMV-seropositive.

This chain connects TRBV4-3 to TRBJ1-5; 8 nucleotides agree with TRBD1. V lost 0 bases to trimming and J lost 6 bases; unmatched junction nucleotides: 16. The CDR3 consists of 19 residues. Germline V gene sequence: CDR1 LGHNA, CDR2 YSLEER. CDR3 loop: CASSQDVGRGLDLGQPQHF. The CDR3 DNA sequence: TGCGCCAGCAGCCAAGATGTCGGCAGGGGGCTCGATCTTGGTCAGCCCCAGCATTTT.

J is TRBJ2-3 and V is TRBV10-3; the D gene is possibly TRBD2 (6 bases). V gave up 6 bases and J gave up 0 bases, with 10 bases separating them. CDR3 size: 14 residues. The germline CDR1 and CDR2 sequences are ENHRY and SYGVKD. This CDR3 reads CAISSGTSTDTQYF. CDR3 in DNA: TGTGCCATCAGCTCGGGGACTAGCACAGATACGCAGTATTTT.

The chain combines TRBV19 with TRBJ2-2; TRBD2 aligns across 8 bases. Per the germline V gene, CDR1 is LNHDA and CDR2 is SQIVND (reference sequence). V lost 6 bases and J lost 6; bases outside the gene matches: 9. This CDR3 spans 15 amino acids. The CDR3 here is CASRMGLVIPGELFF. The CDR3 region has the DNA TGTGCCAGTAGAATGGGACTAGTTATCCCCGGGGAGCTGTTTTTT.

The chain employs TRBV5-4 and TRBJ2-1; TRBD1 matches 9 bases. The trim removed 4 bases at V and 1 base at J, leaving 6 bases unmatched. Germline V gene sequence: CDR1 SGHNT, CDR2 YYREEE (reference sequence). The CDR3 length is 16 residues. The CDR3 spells CASSPTGQGSYNEQFF. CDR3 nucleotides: TGTGCCAGCAGCCCAACCGGACAGGGGTCCTACAATGAGCAGTTCTTC.

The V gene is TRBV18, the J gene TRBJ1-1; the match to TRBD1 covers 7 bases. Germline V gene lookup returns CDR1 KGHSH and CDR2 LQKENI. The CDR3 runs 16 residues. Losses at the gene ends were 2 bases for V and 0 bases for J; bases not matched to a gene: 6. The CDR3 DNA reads TGTGCCAGCTCACCAACGCAGACAGGGCTGAACACTGAAGCTTTCTTT. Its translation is CASSPTQTGLNTEAFF.

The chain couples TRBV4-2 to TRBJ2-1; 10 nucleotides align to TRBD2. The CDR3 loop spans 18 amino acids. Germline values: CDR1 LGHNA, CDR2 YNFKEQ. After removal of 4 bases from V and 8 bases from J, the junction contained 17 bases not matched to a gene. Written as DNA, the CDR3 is TGTGCCAGCAGCCCGGCTGGCAGTGGAGCGGGGGGGGTCGATGAGCAGTTCTTC. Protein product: CASSPAGSGAGGVDEQFF.

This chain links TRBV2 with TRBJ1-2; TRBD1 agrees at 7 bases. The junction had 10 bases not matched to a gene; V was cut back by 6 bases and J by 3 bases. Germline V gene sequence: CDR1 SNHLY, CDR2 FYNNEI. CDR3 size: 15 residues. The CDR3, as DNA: TGTGCCAGCAGATACACGACAGGGATAGACTATGGCTACACCTTC. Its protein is CASRYTTGIDYGYTF.

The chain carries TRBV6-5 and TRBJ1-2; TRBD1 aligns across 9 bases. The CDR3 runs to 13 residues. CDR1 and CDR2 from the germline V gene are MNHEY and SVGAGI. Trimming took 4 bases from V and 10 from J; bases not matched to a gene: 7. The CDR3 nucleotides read TGTGCCAGCAGTTCTCCGGGACAGGGATACTACACCTTC. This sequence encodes CASSSPGQGYYTF.

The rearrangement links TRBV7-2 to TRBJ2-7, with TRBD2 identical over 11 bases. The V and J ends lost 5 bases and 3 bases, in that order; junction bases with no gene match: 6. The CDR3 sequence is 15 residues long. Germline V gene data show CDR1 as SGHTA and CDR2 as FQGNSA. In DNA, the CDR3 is TGTGCCAGCAGCGAACTAGCGGGGGCCTACTACGAGCAGTACTTC. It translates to CASSELAGAYYEQYF.

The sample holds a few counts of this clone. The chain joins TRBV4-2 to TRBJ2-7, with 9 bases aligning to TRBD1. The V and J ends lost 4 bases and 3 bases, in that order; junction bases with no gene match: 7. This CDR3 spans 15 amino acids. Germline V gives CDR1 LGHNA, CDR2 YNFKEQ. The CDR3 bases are TGTGCCAGCAGCCCCCCGGGACAGGGAGGCTACGAGCAGTACTTC. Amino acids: CASSPPGQGGYEQYF.

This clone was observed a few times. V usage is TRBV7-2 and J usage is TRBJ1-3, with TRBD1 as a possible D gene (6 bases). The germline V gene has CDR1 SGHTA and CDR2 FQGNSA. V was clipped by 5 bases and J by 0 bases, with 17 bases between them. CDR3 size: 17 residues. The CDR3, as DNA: TGTGCCAGCAGCCTCGCCCCCCAGGGGAGCTCTGGAAACACCATATATTTT. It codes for CASSLAPQGSSGNTIYF.

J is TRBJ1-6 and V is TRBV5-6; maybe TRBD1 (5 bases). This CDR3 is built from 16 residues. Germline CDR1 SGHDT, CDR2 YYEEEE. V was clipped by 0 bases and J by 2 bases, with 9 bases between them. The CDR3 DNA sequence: TGTGCCAGCAGCTTGGAGGGGAGGGCCTATAATTCACCCCTCCACTTT. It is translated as CASSLEGRAYNSPLHF. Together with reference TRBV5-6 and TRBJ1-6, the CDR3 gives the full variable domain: DAGVTQSPTHLIKTRGQQVTLRCSPKSGHDTVSWYQQALGQGPQFIFQYYEEEERQRGNFPDRFSGHQFPNYSSELNVNALLLGDSALYLCASSLEGRAYNSPLHFGNGTRLTVT.

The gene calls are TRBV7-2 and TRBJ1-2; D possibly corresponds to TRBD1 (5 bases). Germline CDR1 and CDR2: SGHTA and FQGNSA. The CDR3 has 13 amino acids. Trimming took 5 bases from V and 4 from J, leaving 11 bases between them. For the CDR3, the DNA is TGTGCCAGCAGCCTCGGGGGTCCCTATGGCTACACCTTC. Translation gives CASSLGGPYGYTF.

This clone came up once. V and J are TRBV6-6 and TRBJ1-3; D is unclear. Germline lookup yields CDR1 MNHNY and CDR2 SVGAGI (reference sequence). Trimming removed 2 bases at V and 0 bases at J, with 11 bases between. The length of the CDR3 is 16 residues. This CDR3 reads CASSYPQTISGNTIYF. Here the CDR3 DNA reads TGTGCCAGCAGTTACCCACAGACCATCTCTGGAAACACCATATATTTT.

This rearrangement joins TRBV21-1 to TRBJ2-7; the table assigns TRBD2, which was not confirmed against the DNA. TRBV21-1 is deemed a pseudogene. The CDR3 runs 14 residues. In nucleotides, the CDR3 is TGTGCCAGCGAACTACGGGGGGGAGACTACGAGCAGTACTTC. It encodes CASELRGGDYEQYF.

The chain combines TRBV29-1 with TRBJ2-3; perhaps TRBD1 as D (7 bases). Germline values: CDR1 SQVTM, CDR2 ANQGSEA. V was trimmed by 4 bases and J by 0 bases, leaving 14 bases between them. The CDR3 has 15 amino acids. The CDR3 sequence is CSVGRDSSSTDTQYF. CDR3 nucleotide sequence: TGCAGCGTTGGGAGGGACAGTTCTAGCACAGATACGCAGTATTTT.

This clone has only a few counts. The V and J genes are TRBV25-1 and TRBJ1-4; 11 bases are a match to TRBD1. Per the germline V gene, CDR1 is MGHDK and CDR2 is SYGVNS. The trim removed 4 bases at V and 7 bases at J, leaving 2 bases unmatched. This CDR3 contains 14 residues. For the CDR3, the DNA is TGTGCCAGCAGTGCCGGGACAGGGGGTGAAAAACTGTTTTTT. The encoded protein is CASSAGTGGEKLFF. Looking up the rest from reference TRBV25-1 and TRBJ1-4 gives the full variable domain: EADIYQTPRYLVIGTGKKITLECSQTMGHDKMYWYQQDPGMELHLIHYSYGVNSTEKGDLSSESTVSRIRTEHFPLTLESARPSHTSQYLCASSAGTGGEKLFFGSGTQLSVL.

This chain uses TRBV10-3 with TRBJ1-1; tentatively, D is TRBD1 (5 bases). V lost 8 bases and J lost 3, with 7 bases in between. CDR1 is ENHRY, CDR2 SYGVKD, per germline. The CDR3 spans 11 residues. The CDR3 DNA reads TGTGCCATCCGGGGGGACACTGAAGCTTTCTTT. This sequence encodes CAIRGDTEAFF.

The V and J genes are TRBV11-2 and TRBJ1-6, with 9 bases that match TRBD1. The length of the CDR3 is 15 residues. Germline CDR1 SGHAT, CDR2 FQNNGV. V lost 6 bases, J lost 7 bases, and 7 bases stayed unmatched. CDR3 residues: CASSRSGTGNSPLHF. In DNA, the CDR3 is TGTGCCAGCAGTCGATCCGGGACAGGGAATTCACCCCTCCACTTT.

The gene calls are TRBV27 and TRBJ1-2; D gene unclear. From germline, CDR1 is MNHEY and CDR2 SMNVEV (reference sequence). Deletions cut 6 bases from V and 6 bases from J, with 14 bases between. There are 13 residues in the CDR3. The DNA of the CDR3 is TGTGCCAGCAGCTCGGATATCGGGGATGGCTACACCTTC. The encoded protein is CASSSDIGDGYTF.

The CDR3 reads CASRGFQTTEAFF. The CDR3 DNA sequence: TGTGCCAGCCGAGGGTTCCAGACCACTGAAGCTTTCTTT. The genes are TRBV11-2 and TRBJ1-1; no definite D call. Trimming left V 8 bases short and J 4 bases short, with 14 bases between. The CDR3 length is 13 residues. Per germline, CDR1 SGHAT and CDR2 FQNNGV.

CDR3 sequence: CASSEARVDPGQPQHF. CDR3 in DNA: TGTGCCAGCAGTGAAGCCAGGGTGGACCCCGGTCAGCCCCAGCATTTT. The J gene is TRBJ1-5, the V gene TRBV6-1; D is possibly TRBD1 (5 bases). V was pared by 0 bases and J by 6 bases, with 15 bases between. The CDR3 totals 16 residues. Germline V gives CDR1 MNHNS, CDR2 SASEGT.

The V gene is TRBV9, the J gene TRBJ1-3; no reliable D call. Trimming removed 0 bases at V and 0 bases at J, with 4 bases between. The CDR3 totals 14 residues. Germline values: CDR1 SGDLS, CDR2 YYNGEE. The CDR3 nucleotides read TGTGCCAGCAGCGTAGCTCCCTCTGGAAACACCATATATTTT. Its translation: CASSVAPSGNTIYF.

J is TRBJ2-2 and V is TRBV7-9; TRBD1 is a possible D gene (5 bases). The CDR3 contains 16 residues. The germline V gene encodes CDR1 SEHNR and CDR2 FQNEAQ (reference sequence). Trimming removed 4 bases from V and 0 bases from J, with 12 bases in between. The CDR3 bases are TGTGCCAGCAGCTCCCGACAGACCGCGAACACCGGGGAGCTGTTTTTT. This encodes CASSSRQTANTGELFF.

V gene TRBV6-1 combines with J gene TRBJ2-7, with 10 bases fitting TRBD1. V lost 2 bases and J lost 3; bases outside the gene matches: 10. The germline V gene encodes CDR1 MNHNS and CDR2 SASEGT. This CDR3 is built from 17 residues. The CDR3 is CASSERGATGGFYEQYF. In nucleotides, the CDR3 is TGTGCCAGCAGTGAAAGAGGGGCGACAGGGGGCTTCTACGAGCAGTACTTC.